This T cell receptor (beta chain) emerged from a study of vaccination effects on CD4 cells after COVID-19. Notes on the study in general: Researchers reported few convalescent patients and no early post-infection timepoints in the study.

V shed 1 base and J shed 3 bases, with 7 bases lying between them. Germline loops: CDR1 SGHRS, CDR2 YFSETQ. The CDR3 is made up of 14 amino acids. Before sequencing took place, the ViraFEST assay used viral peptide pools to expand antigen-specific CD4+ T cells. Isolation of CD4+ T cells took place after less than twelve days of culture. Only in-frame clones appear in the TCRdb table, and some are missing; sequencing was by immunoSEQ multiplex PCR. The data hold 50,000 to 65,000 clones, with around 85% observed a single time. This clone was recorded a few times. What it recognizes is unknown. This specimen consisted of CD4+ T cells from PBMCs cultured with HCoV-229E spike peptides, obtained before COVID-19 vaccination. This TCR was recovered from a human donor who received a COVID-19 vaccine. This rearrangement joins TRBV5-1 to TRBJ2-2, with D uncertain. The CDR3 bases are TGCGCCAGCAGCTTGTTGGGTGACACCGGGGAGCTGTTTTTT. This translates into CASSLLGDTGELFF.